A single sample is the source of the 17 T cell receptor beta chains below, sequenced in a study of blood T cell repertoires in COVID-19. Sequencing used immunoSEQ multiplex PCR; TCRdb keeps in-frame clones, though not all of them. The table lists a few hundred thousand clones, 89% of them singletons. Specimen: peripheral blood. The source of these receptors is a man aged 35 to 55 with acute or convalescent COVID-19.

The CDR3 DNA sequence: TGTGCCAGCAGTGGGGCTTCCGCCGGGGAGCTGTTTTTT. This gives the protein CASSGASAGELFF. The chain is built from TRBV2 and TRBJ2-2, with D uncertain. Trimming removed 4 bases from V and 6 bases from J, with 9 bases in between. The CDR3 extends over 13 amino acids. Germline assignment: CDR1 SNHLY and CDR2 FYNNEI.

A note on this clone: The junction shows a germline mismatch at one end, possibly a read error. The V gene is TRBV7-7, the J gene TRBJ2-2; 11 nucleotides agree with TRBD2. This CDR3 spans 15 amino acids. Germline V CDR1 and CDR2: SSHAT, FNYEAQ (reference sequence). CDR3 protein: CASSPGLAVNGELFF. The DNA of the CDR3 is TGTGCTAGCAGCCCGGGACTAGCGGTTAACGGGGAGCTGTTTTTT.

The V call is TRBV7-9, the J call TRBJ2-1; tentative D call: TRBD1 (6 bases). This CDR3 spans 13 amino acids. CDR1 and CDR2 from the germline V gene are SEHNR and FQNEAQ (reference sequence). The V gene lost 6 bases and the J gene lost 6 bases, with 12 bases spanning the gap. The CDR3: CASRYGQLNEQFF. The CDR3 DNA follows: TGTGCCAGCAGATATGGACAGCTCAATGAGCAGTTCTTC.

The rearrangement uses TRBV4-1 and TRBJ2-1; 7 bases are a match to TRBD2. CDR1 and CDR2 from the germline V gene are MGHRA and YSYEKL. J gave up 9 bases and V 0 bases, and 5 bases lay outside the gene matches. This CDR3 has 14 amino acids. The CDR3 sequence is CASSQDREVGEQFF. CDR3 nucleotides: TGCGCCAGCAGCCAAGATCGGGAGGTGGGTGAGCAGTTCTTC.

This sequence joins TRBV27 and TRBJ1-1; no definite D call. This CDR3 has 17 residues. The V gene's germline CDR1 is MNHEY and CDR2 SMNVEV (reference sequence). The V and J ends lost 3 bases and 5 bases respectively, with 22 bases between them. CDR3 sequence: CASSLIRMAGRGTEAFF. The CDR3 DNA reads TGTGCCAGCAGTTTGATAAGGATGGCAGGCCGAGGGACTGAAGCTTTCTTT.

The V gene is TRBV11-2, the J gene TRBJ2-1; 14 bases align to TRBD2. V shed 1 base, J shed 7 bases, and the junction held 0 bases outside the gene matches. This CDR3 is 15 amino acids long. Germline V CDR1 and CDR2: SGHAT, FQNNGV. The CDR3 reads CASSLGTSGRNEQFF. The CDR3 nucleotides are TGTGCCAGCAGCTTAGGGACTAGCGGGAGGAATGAGCAGTTCTTC.

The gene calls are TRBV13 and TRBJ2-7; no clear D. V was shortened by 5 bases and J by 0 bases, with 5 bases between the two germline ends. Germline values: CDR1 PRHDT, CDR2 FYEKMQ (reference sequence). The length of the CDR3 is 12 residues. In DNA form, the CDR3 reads TGTGCCAGCAGCCGCAGCTCCTACGAGCAGTACTTC. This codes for CASSRSSYEQYF. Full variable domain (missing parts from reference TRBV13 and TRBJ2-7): AAGVIQSPRHLIKEKRETATLKCYPIPRHDTVYWYQQGPGQDPQFLISFYEKMQSDKGSIPDRFSAQQFSDYHSELNMSSLELGDSALYFCASSRSSYEQYFGPGTRLTVT.

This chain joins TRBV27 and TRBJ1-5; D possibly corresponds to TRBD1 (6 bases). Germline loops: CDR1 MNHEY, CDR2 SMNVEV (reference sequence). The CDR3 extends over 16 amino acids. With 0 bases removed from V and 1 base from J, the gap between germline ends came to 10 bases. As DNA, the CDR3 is TGTGCCAGCAGTTTATCCCGGACAGCCAGCAATCAGCCCCAGCATTTT. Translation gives CASSLSRTASNQPQHF.

The CDR3 region has the DNA TGTGCCAGCAGCTTAGGACAGCTCAATGAGCAGTTCTTC. Translating it yields CASSLGQLNEQFF. V usage is TRBV7-8 and J usage is TRBJ2-1; D is possibly TRBD1 (5 bases). The germline V gene encodes CDR1 SGHVS and CDR2 FQNEAQ. Deletions cut 1 base from V and 6 bases from J, with 7 bases between. The CDR3 covers 13 residues.

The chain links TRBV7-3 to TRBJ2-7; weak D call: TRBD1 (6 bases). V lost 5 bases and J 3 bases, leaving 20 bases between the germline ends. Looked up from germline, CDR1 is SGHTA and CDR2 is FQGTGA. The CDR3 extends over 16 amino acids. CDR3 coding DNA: TGTGCCAGCAGCCCCGACAGGTCGGGATCCCTCTACGAGCAGTACTTC. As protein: CASSPDRSGSLYEQYF.

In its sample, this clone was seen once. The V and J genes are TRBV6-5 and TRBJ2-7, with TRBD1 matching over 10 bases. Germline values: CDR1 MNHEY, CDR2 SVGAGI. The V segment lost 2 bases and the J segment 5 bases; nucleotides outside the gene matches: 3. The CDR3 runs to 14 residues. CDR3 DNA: TGTGCCAGCAGTTACGCCGGGACAGGGGACGAGCAGTACTTC. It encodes CASSYAGTGDEQYF.

The CDR3: CASRPGPATGGYTF. DNA for the CDR3: TGTGCCAGCAGGCCGGGCCCCGCAACGGGAGGCTACACCTTC. V is TRBV6-5 and J is TRBJ1-2; no clear D gene. Germline V gives CDR1 MNHEY, CDR2 SVGAGI. This CDR3 contains 14 residues. Trimming took 6 bases from V and 8 from J, leaving 19 bases between them.

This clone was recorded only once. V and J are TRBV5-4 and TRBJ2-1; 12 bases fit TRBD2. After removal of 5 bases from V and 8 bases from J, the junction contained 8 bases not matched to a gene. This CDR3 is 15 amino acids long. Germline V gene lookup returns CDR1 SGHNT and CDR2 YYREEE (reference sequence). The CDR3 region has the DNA TGTGCCAGCAGAAAGAGGACTAGCGGGACGTATGAGCAGTTCTTC. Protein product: CASRKRTSGTYEQFF.

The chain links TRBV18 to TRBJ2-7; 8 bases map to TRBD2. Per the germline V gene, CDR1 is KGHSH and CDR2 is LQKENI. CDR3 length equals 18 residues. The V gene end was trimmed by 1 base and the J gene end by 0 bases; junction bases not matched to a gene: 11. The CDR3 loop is CASSPLSSLAGISYEQYF. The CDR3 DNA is TGTGCCAGCTCACCACTCTCGTCTCTAGCGGGCATCTCCTACGAGCAGTACTTC.

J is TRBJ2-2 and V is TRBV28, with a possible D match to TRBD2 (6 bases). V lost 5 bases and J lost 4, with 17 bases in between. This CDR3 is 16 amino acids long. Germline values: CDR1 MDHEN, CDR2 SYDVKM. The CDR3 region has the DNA TGTGCCAGCAGTCCTCGGGGTAGCGGATTCACCGGGGAGCTGTTTTTT. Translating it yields CASSPRGSGFTGELFF.

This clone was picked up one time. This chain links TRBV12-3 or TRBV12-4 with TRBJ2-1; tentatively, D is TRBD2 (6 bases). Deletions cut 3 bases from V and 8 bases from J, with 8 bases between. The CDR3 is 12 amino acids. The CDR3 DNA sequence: TGTGCCAGCAGTTTGTGGGGGGATGAGCAGTTCTTC. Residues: CASSLWGDEQFF.

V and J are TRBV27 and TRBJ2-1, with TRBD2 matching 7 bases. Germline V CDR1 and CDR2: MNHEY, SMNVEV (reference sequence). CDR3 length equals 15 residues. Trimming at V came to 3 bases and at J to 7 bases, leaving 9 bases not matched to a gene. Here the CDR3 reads CASSFGGGIGNEQFF. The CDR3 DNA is TGTGCCAGCAGTTTCGGCGGGGGAATCGGAAATGAGCAGTTCTTC.